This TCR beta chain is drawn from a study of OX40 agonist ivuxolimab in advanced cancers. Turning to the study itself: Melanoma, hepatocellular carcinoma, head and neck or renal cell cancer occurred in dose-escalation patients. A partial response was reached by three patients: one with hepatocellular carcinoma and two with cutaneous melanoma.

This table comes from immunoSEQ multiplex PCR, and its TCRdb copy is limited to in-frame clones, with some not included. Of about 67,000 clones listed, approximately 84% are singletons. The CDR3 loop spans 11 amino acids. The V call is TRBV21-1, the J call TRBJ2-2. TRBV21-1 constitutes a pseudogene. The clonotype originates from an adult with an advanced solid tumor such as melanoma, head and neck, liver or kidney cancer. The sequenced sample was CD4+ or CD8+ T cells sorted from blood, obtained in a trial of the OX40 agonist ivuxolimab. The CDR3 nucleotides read TGTGCCAGCATCCCGTACCGTTGGCTGTTTTTT. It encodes CASIPYRWLFF.